Following are 6 T cell receptor beta chains from one sample sequenced in a study of cytomegalovirus exposure and HLA in healthy donors. With 60 Vbeta and 13 Jbeta primers, the PCR was carried out. Clones were read by immunoSEQ multiplex PCR, and TCRdb kept only the in-frame ones, dropping some. The table lists 120,000 to 150,000 clones, roughly two thirds of them singletons. Sequencing was carried out using PBMCs. These receptors all come from a woman aged 40 to 50 in good health and CMV-seronegative.

The chain employs TRBV19 and TRBJ1-5; the match to TRBD1 covers 9 bases. Losses at the gene ends were 5 bases for V and 1 base for J; bases not matched to a gene: 9. This CDR3 is 17 amino acids long. Germline values: CDR1 LNHDA, CDR2 SQIVND (reference sequence). CDR3: CASSATRDRASNQPQHF. In DNA, the CDR3 is TGTGCCAGTAGTGCGACCCGGGACAGGGCCAGCAATCAGCCCCAGCATTTT.

This clone was seen only once. The rearrangement uses TRBV5-1 and TRBJ1-2; 10 bases fit TRBD1. This CDR3 comprises 17 residues. J was trimmed by 6 bases and V by 3 bases; bases with no gene match: 14. Germline loops: CDR1 SGHRS, CDR2 YFSETQ. CDR3 residues: CASSSEWDRGPKDGYTF. CDR3 DNA: TGCGCCAGCAGCTCGGAATGGGACAGGGGTCCTAAGGATGGCTACACCTTC.

The gene calls are TRBV28 and TRBJ2-1; 12 bases map to TRBD1. V dropped 4 bases and J dropped 6; count of bases not matched to a gene: 4. The V gene's germline CDR1 is MDHEN and CDR2 SYDVKM. This CDR3 contains 15 residues. In DNA, the CDR3 is TGTGCCAGCAGTTCTCGGGACAGGGGGCGCAATGAGCAGTTCTTC. Amino acids: CASSSRDRGRNEQFF.

The chain is built from TRBV10-3 and TRBJ1-1; 10 bases map to TRBD1. The V gene end was trimmed by 10 bases and the J gene end by 3 bases; junction bases not matched to a gene: 8. Germline CDR1 reads ENHRY; CDR2 reads SYGVKD. The CDR3 contains 14 residues. The CDR3 loop is CATTGGAKDTEAFF. The CDR3 coding sequence is TGTGCCACGACAGGGGGCGCAAAGGACACTGAAGCTTTCTTT.

The chain joins TRBV6-5 to TRBJ2-3; possible D gene TRBD1, 6 bases. The ends were cut back, 6 bases at V and 2 bases at J, with 15 bases in the middle. The CDR3 runs 15 residues. Germline V gene sequence: CDR1 MNHEY, CDR2 SVGAGI. The CDR3 protein is CASRPDTGITDTQYF. The CDR3 region has the DNA TGTGCCAGCAGACCTGACACAGGGATCACAGATACGCAGTATTTT.

This clone has just a few counts. The chain links TRBV6-5 to TRBJ1-5; the D gene is possibly TRBD1 (5 bases). CDR1 MNHEY and CDR2 SVGAGI come from the germline V gene. Trimming stripped 5 bases from V and 2 bases from J, with 10 bases between. CDR3 length: 14 residues. CDR3 bases: TGTGCCAGCAGTCCAGGGATACGCAATCAGCCCCAGCATTTT. As protein: CASSPGIRNQPQHF.